This T cell receptor beta chain is from a study of Tregs in tolerant kidney transplant recipients. Across the whole study: Recipients received nonmyeloablative bone marrow transplants from related graft donors, with transient mixed chimerism.

There are 15 residues in the CDR3. Per the germline V gene, CDR1 is MDHEN and CDR2 is SYDVKM. Generated by immunoSEQ multiplex PCR, the TCRdb table keeps only in-frame clones and is missing some. Among about 61,000 clones listed, roughly 85% were seen once. Worth noting for this clone: At one boundary the junction diverges from the germline segment, which might be a read error.

This sequence joins TRBV28 and TRBJ2-5; 13 positions match TRBD2. Sample: Tregs from blood, taken before the transplant. The clonotype originates from a human donor who received a combined kidney and bone marrow transplant. Written as DNA, the CDR3 is TGTGCCAGCGGTACTAGCGGGAGGGCCAAGGAGATCCAGTACTTC. Its translation is CASGTSGRAKEIQYF.